This T cell receptor (beta chain) was sequenced during a study of blood T cell repertoires in COVID-19. Overall study: Spain, Italy and the United States supplied samples that represented acute and convalescent COVID-19. Nucleic acid was either cDNA or gDNA, and it came from T cells, B-cell-depleted T cells, or PBMCs.

Authors' data handling: Estimates of nucleated cell counts were drawn from the amplification of reference gene primers. Profiled with immunoSEQ multiplex PCR; TCRdb holds only in-frame clones, not every one. V and J calls and clone size are copied from that table; D and trimming were computed from the DNA. The repertoire consists of approximately 210,000 clones, with approximately 91% occurring once and the leading ten covering around 4.8%. V lost 0 bases, J lost 1 base, and 15 bases lay in between. The germline V gene has CDR1 LNHDA and CDR2 SQIVND (reference sequence). CDR3 length: 17 residues. Sequences were obtained from peripheral blood. This TCR came from a woman in her thirties or forties with acute or convalescent COVID-19. This chain connects TRBV19 to TRBJ1-1, with D maybe TRBD1 (5 bases). For the CDR3, the DNA is TGTGCCAGTAGTATAGATCTTCAAATGGGGCAGAACACTGAAGCTTTCTTT. It codes for CASSIDLQMGQNTEAFF. Based on the CDR3 plus reference TRBV19 and TRBJ1-1, the full variable domain is DGGITQSPKYLFRKEGQNVTLSCEQNLNHDAMYWYRQDPGQGLRLIYYSQIVNDFQKGDIAEGYSVSREKKESFPLTVTSAQKNPTAFYLCASSIDLQMGQNTEAFFGQGTRLTVV.